These T cell receptor beta chains were read from a single sample in a study of Graves' ophthalmopathy and Graves' hyperthyroidism. TCRdb re-derived calls from the multiplex PCR reads in MiXCR, one entry per CDR3 protein. The table includes fewer than 400,000 distinct CDR3 sequences, around 19% detected once. Sequencing was done on a sample of peripheral blood. All receptors come from a young woman with Graves' ophthalmopathy. The CDR3 runs from the conserved cysteine through the conserved F or W. The D gene is left open where the match is weak. Expanded clones get a size class; other rows say once, few or many, or leave the size out.

abundance: many
d_gene: -
j_gene: TRBJ1-1
v_gene: TRBV15
CDR3nt: TGTGCCACCAGCAGCCCTTGGGGGCTGACCACTGAAGCTTTCTTT
CDR3aa: CATSSPWGLTTEAFF

abundance: -
d_gene: -
j_gene: TRBJ1-2
v_gene: TRBV9
CDR3nt: TGTGCCAGCAGCGGGCAGATGGGGGGCTACACCTTC
CDR3aa: CASSGQMGGYTF

abundance: many
d_gene: TRBD2
j_gene: TRBJ2-7
v_gene: TRBV30
CDR3nt: TGTGCCTGGAGAAGGCTAGCGGGCTACGAGCAGTACTTC
CDR3aa: CAWRRLAGYEQYF

abundance: many
d_gene: TRBD2
j_gene: TRBJ2-5
v_gene: TRBV27
CDR3nt: TGTGCCAGCAGCCACATCCCGGGACTAGCGGAACAAGAGACCCAGTACTTC
CDR3aa: CASSHIPGLAEQETQYF

abundance: -
d_gene: TRBD1
j_gene: TRBJ2-5
v_gene: TRBV6-2/TRBV6-3
CDR3nt: TGTGCCAGCAACGACCCCCACTCCGGGACAGGGACCCAGTACTTC
CDR3aa: CASNDPHSGTGTQYF

abundance: few
d_gene: TRBD2
j_gene: TRBJ2-5
v_gene: TRBV3-1
CDR3nt: TGTGCCAGCAGCCAATTTAGCGGGGAAAAAGAGACCCAGTACTTC
CDR3aa: CASSQFSGEKETQYF

abundance: many
d_gene: TRBD1
j_gene: TRBJ2-7
v_gene: TRBV6-2/TRBV6-3
CDR3nt: TGTGCCAGCAGTTACTCAGGGGGCGGCGAGCAGTACTTC
CDR3aa: CASSYSGGGEQYF

abundance: -
d_gene: TRBD1
j_gene: TRBJ2-7
v_gene: TRBV11-2
CDR3nt: TGTGCCAGCACAGCAAAAGACGGCCGGACAGGGATTTACGAGCAGTACTTC
CDR3aa: CASTAKDGRTGIYEQYF

abundance: many
d_gene: TRBD2
j_gene: TRBJ2-5
v_gene: TRBV7-3
CDR3nt: TGTGCCAGCAGCTTCCAAGCGGGAGGGCCGGAGACCCAGTACTTC
CDR3aa: CASSFQAGGPETQYF

abundance: many
d_gene: -
j_gene: TRBJ1-1
v_gene: TRBV27
CDR3nt: TGTGCCAGCAGCACGTCGAACACTGAAGCTTTCTTT
CDR3aa: CASSTSNTEAFF

abundance: few
d_gene: TRBD1
j_gene: TRBJ2-2
v_gene: TRBV25-1
CDR3nt: TGTGCCAGCACTCCTACCTCCAAGACAGGGGGCTTCATTAAGACCGGGGAGCTGTTTTTT
CDR3aa: CASTPTSKTGGFIKTGELFF

abundance: many
d_gene: -
j_gene: TRBJ2-7
v_gene: TRBV25-1
CDR3nt: TGTGCCAGCAGTTCCCACATCGGGTCCTACGAGCAGTACTTC
CDR3aa: CASSSHIGSYEQYF

abundance: many
d_gene: TRBD1
j_gene: TRBJ2-5
v_gene: TRBV12-5
CDR3nt: TGTGCTAGTCAGGGGGCGGCGGAGACCCAGTACTTC
CDR3aa: CASQGAAETQYF

abundance: few
d_gene: TRBD2
j_gene: TRBJ2-5
v_gene: TRBV10-3
CDR3nt: TGTGCCATCAGTGACCGACGGACTAGCGGGATGGGCGTGGTTTCAGAGACCCAGTACTTC
CDR3aa: CAISDRRTSGMGVVSETQYF